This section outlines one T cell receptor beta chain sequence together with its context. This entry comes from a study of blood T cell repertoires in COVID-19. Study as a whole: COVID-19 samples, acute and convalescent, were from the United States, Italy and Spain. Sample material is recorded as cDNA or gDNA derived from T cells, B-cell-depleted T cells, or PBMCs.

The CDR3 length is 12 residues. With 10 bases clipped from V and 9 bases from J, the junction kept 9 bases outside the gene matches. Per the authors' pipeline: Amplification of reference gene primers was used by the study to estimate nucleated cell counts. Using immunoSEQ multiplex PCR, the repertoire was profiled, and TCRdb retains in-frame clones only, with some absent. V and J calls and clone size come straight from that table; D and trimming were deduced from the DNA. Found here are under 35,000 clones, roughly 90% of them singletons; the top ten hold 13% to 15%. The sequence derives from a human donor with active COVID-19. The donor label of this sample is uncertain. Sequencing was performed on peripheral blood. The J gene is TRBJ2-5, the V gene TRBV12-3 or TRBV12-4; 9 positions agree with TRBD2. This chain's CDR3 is CATKSSGVSQYF. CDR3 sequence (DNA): TGTGCCACCAAATCTAGCGGGGTGTCCCAGTACTTC.